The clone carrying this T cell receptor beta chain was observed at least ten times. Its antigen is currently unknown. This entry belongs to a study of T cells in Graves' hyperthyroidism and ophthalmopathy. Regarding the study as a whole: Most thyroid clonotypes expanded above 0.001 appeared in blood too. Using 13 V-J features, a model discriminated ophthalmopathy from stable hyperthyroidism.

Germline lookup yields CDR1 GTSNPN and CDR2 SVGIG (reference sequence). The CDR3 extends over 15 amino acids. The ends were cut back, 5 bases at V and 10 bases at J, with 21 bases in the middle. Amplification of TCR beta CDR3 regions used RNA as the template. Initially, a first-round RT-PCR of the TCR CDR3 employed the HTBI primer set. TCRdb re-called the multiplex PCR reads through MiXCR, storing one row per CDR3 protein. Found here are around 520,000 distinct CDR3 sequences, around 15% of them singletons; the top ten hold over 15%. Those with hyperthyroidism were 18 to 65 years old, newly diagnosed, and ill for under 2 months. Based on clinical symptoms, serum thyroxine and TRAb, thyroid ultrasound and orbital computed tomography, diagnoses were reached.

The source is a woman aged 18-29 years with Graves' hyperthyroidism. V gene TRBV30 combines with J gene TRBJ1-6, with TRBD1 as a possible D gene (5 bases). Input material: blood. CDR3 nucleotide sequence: TGTGCCTGGGGGGTGAGACCGGGGGTACGGTCACCCCTCCACTTT. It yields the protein CAWGVRPGVRSPLHF.